Listed below are T cell receptor beta chains from one sample, sequenced in a study of cytomegalovirus exposure and HLA in healthy donors. Data came from immunoSEQ multiplex PCR; TCRdb stores just in-frame clones and leaves some out. Of approximately 100,000 clones in the sample, roughly 70% were seen once. Sequenced sample: PBMCs. These TCRs come from a male donor in good health and CMV-seronegative. CDR3s include the opening cysteine and the closing phenylalanine or tryptophan. The order of the fields is J gene, clone size, V gene, D gene, CDR3 protein, CDR3 DNA. The D gene is left open where the match is weak. Not all rows give a size; the values are once, few, many and, for expanded clones, a class.

TRBJ2-7	-	TRBV7-9	-	CASSSSTFTYEQYF	TGTGCCAGCAGCTCGTCGACTTTTACCTACGAGCAGTACTTC
TRBJ2-2	-	TRBV5-1	TRBD2	CASSGTSGTGELFF	TGCGCCAGCAGCGGGACTAGCGGTACCGGGGAGCTGTTTTTT
TRBJ1-1	-	TRBV5-1	-	CASSLAHMNTEAFF	TGCGCCAGCAGCTTGGCACATATGAACACTGAAGCTTTCTTT
TRBJ2-5	-	TRBV15	-	CATSRGRQSLETQYF	TGTGCCACCAGCAGAGGGCGACAGTCTCTGGAGACCCAGTACTTC
TRBJ1-5	few	TRBV7-3	-	CASSLKRGNQPQHF	TGTGCCAGCAGCTTAAAGAGGGGCAATCAGCCCCAGCATTTT
TRBJ2-7	-	TRBV10-3	-	CAIRSTEADSYEQYF	TGTGCCATCAGGTCGACGGAGGCCGACTCCTACGAGCAGTACTTC
TRBJ2-2	-	TRBV6-5	-	CASSRTAGELFF	TGTGCCAGCAGTCGGACAGCCGGGGAGCTGTTTTTT
TRBJ1-1	-	TRBV19	-	CASRPGQNTEAFF	TGTGCCAGTAGGCCGGGACAGAACACTGAAGCTTTCTTT
TRBJ2-7	once	TRBV4-2	TRBD2	CASSRTSGRAGAYEQYF	TGTGCCAGCAGCCGGACTAGCGGGAGGGCGGGGGCCTACGAGCAGTACTTC
TRBJ2-7	-	TRBV5-6	-	CASSSYYEQYF	TGTGCCAGCAGCTCCTATTACGAGCAGTACTTC
TRBJ2-3	-	TRBV28	-	CASRPRRGRTDTQYF	TGTGCCAGCAGGCCTAGGCGGGGTCGGACAGATACGCAGTATTTT
TRBJ2-5	-	TRBV5-1	TRBD2	CASSLGAGVGLETQYF	TGCGCCAGCAGCTTGGGAGCGGGAGTGGGTTTGGAGACCCAGTACTTC
TRBJ2-1	few	TRBV6-1	TRBD2	CASSDPAPLSGRIHEQFF	TGTGCCAGCAGTGATCCCGCACCTCTCAGCGGGAGGATCCATGAGCAGTTCTTC
TRBJ2-1	-	TRBV5-4	-	CASSLVRGAVDNEQFF	TGTGCCAGCAGCTTGGTTCGGGGGGCGGTGGACAATGAGCAGTTCTTC
TRBJ2-7	-	TRBV2	-	CASSVGGISYEQYF	TGTGCCAGCAGTGTGGGGGGAATCTCCTACGAGCAGTACTTC
TRBJ2-3	few	TRBV19	TRBD1	CASRDRAQSTDTQYF	TGTGCCAGTCGGGACAGGGCCCAGAGCACAGATACGCAGTATTTT
TRBJ1-2	-	TRBV5-1	-	CASSPSTGNNYGYTF	TGCGCCAGCAGCCCCTCGACAGGAAATAACTATGGCTACACCTTC
TRBJ2-1	-	TRBV29-1	TRBD2	CSGGTSGRWGEQFF	TGCAGCGGCGGGACTAGCGGGAGGTGGGGTGAGCAGTTCTTC
TRBJ1-1	few	TRBV5-1	-	CASSRPERNTEAFF	TGCGCCAGCAGCCGACCCGAGCGGAACACTGAAGCTTTCTTT
TRBJ2-1	-	TRBV7-3	TRBD2	CASSRYGTSGHNEQFF	TGTGCCAGCAGCCGTTACGGGACTAGCGGCCACAATGAGCAGTTCTTC
TRBJ2-1	-	TRBV5-6	TRBD1	CASSLAPYRGSYNEQFF	TGTGCCAGCAGCTTGGCCCCGTACAGGGGCTCCTACAATGAGCAGTTCTTC
TRBJ2-7	-	TRBV27	-	CASSLRTAYEQYF	TGTGCCAGCAGTTTGAGGACAGCCTACGAGCAGTACTTC
TRBJ1-2	-	TRBV11-2	-	CASSLDPGYGYTF	TGTGCCAGCAGCTTAGATCCCGGTTATGGCTACACCTTC
TRBJ1-4	-	TRBV2	TRBD1	CASNTDRGNEKLFF	TGTGCCAGCAACACCGACAGGGGCAATGAAAAACTGTTTTTT
TRBJ2-1	-	TRBV27	TRBD2	CASSNVREGSTEQFF	TGTGCCAGCAGCAACGTGCGGGAGGGCTCCACTGAGCAGTTCTTC
TRBJ2-3	-	TRBV7-3	TRBD2	CASSSGLALGTDTQYF	TGTGCCAGCAGCTCGGGACTAGCTTTGGGCACAGATACGCAGTATTTT
TRBJ2-5	-	TRBV28	-	CASRQGGETQYF	TGTGCCAGCAGACAGGGCGGGGAGACCCAGTACTTC
TRBJ1-5	-	TRBV28	-	CASSSQGGPQHF	TGTGCCAGCAGTTCCCAGGGCGGGCCCCAGCATTTT
TRBJ2-1	-	TRBV28	TRBD2	CASSQTSGSYNEQFF	TGTGCCAGCAGTCAGACTAGCGGGTCCTACAATGAGCAGTTCTTC
TRBJ1-1	once	TRBV30	-	CAWSAGIINTEAFF	TGTGCCTGGAGTGCAGGGATCATAAACACTGAAGCTTTCTTT
TRBJ1-3	few	TRBV6-1	TRBD1	CASSDWDRVAAGNTIYF	TGTGCCAGCAGTGATTGGGACAGGGTAGCGGCTGGAAACACCATATATTTT
TRBJ2-7	-	TRBV28	TRBD2	CASRRAGLSSYEQYF	TGTGCCAGCAGGAGAGCGGGACTAAGCTCCTACGAGCAGTACTTC
TRBJ1-5	-	TRBV10-1	-	CASKSGSGNQPQHF	TGCGCCAGCAAATCCGGGTCGGGGAATCAGCCCCAGCATTTT
TRBJ2-5	-	TRBV5-4	TRBD1	CASSLVGQGGRGETQYF	TGTGCCAGCAGCTTGGTGGGACAGGGAGGGAGGGGGGAGACCCAGTACTTC
TRBJ2-7	few	TRBV6-1	TRBD2	CASGIAGGGEQYF	TGTGCCAGCGGGATAGCGGGAGGGGGCGAGCAGTACTTC
TRBJ2-1	-	TRBV6-5	-	CATGPLNEQFF	TGTGCCACAGGCCCCCTGAATGAGCAGTTCTTC
TRBJ2-7	-	TRBV11-2	-	CASSRQQGYEQYF	TGTGCCAGCAGCCGACAACAGGGCTACGAGCAGTACTTC
TRBJ1-4	-	TRBV28	-	CASSFQGVPNEKLFF	TGTGCCAGCAGTTTTCAGGGCGTACCTAATGAAAAACTGTTTTTT
TRBJ2-3	-	TRBV29-1	-	CSVALTDTQYF	TGCAGCGTTGCACTCACAGATACGCAGTATTTT
TRBJ2-2	few	TRBV9	TRBD2	CASSFGTSGGELFF	TGTGCCAGCAGCTTCGGGACTAGCGGCGGGGAGCTGTTTTTT
TRBJ1-1	-	TRBV6-5	-	CASSSLLSNTEAFF	TGTGCCAGCAGTTCCCTCTTATCGAACACTGAAGCTTTCTTT
TRBJ1-4	-	TRBV5-1	TRBD1	CASSPIQGAGEKLFF	TGCGCCAGCAGCCCTATCCAGGGGGCGGGGGAAAAACTGTTTTTT
TRBJ1-4	-	TRBV2	TRBD1	CASSDRQGLVPNEKLFF	TGTGCCAGCAGTGATAGACAGGGTTTGGTGCCTAATGAAAAACTGTTTTTT
TRBJ1-1	few	TRBV5-1	-	CASSQTGYTEAFF	TGCGCCAGCAGCCAAACAGGGTACACTGAAGCTTTCTTT
TRBJ2-1	-	TRBV6-1	TRBD1	CASSLIDRGDDEQFF	TGTGCCAGCAGTCTTATTGACAGGGGAGACGATGAGCAGTTCTTC
TRBJ1-1	once	TRBV15	TRBD1	CATSRGQIQGGNTEAFF	TGTGCCACCAGCAGAGGCCAAATCCAGGGGGGGAACACTGAAGCTTTCTTT